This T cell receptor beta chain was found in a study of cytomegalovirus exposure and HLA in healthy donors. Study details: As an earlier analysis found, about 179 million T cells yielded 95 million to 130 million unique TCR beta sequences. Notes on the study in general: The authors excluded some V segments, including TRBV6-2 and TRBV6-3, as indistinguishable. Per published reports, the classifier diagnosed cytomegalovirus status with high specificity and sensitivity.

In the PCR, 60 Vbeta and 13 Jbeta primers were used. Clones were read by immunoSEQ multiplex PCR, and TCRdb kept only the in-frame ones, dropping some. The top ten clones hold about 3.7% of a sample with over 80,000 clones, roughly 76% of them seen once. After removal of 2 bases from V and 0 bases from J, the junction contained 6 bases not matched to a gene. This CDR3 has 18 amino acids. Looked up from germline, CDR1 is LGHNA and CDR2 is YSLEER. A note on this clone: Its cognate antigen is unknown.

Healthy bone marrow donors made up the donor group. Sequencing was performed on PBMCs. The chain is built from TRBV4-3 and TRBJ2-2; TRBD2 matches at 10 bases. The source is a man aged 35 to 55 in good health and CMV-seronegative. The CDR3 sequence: CASSQYSGGFANTGELFF. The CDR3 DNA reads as TGCGCCAGCAGCCAATATAGCGGGGGGTTCGCGAACACCGGGGAGCTGTTTTTT.